This passage covers 8 T cell receptor beta chains from one sample sequenced in a study of cytomegalovirus exposure and HLA in healthy donors. The PCR had 60 Vbeta and 13 Jbeta primers. Only in-frame clones appear in the TCRdb table, and some are missing; sequencing was by immunoSEQ multiplex PCR. The sample shows nearly 300,000 clones, 70% to 90% of them seen only once. Material: PBMCs. Every receptor here comes from a man aged 35-49 years in good health and CMV-seropositive.

The chain links TRBV5-6 to TRBJ1-4, with 9 positions matching TRBD1. The germline CDR1 and CDR2 sequences are SGHDT and YYEEEE. The length of the CDR3 is 16 residues. V lost 4 bases to trimming and J lost 3 bases; unmatched junction nucleotides: 7. The CDR3 here is CASSVTGGAANEKLFF. The CDR3 DNA reads TGTGCCAGCAGCGTGACAGGGGGAGCAGCTAATGAAAAACTGTTTTTT.

The sample holds one count of this clone. This CDR3 is CASSQDTVGAGSYEQYF. CDR3 bases: TGCGCCAGCAGCCAAGATACGGTGGGGGCAGGATCCTACGAGCAGTACTTC. J is TRBJ2-7 and V is TRBV4-1, with D possibly matching TRBD1 (6 bases). CDR3 size: 17 residues. Trimming took 0 bases from V and 1 from J, leaving 16 bases between them. From germline, CDR1 is MGHRA and CDR2 YSYEKL.

This clone came up once. The CDR3 loop is CASSKRKGLSYEQYF. The CDR3 DNA is TGTGCCAGCAGCAAAAGAAAGGGGCTTTCCTACGAGCAGTACTTC. V and J are TRBV21-1 and TRBJ2-7; the table's D call, TRBD1, was not checked against the DNA. TRBV21-1 is a pseudogene locus. This CDR3 is 15 amino acids long.

Worth noting for this clone: Other DNA sequences within the sample encode an identical CDR3. The V call is TRBV15, the J call TRBJ2-5; D is ambiguous. The length of the CDR3 is 12 residues. V lost 0 bases to trimming and J lost 4 bases, with 3 bases between them. Germline-derived CDR1 and CDR2 are LNHNV and YYDKDF (reference sequence). The CDR3: CATSRDRETQYF. The DNA for the CDR3 is TGTGCCACCAGCAGAGATAGAGAGACCCAGTACTTC.

The chain joins TRBV4-1 to TRBJ2-7; TRBD1 agrees at 7 bases. The junction had 5 bases not matched to a gene; V was cut back by 1 base and J by 2 bases. Per germline, CDR1 MGHRA and CDR2 YSYEKL. This CDR3 is 15 amino acids long. CDR3 region: CASSQVGQAPYEQYF. The CDR3 region has the DNA TGCGCCAGCAGCCAAGTTGGACAGGCCCCCTACGAGCAGTACTTC.

The chain couples TRBV20-1 to TRBJ2-7, with D possibly TRBD2 on 6 matching bases. The CDR3 is 11 amino acids. Trimming removed 5 bases from V and 5 bases from J, with 10 bases in between. Germline V lookup: CDR1 DFQATT, CDR2 SNEGSKA (reference sequence). The DNA of the CDR3 is TGCAGTGCTTGGGACTTCGACGAGCAGTACTTC. Translated: CSAWDFDEQYF.

The rearrangement uses TRBV28 and TRBJ1-1, with 8 positions matching TRBD1. The V segment lost 6 bases and the J segment 5 bases; nucleotides outside the gene matches: 8. This CDR3 has 14 amino acids. The germline V gene has CDR1 MDHEN and CDR2 SYDVKM. For the CDR3, the DNA is TGTGCCAGCAGCCTCAGGGGGCGTGATACTGAAGCTTTCTTT. Protein sequence: CASSLRGRDTEAFF.

As to this clone: The identical CDR3 is also encoded by other nucleotide sequences in the sample. The chain carries TRBV5-1 and TRBJ2-7; the D gene is possibly TRBD1 (5 bases). V was clipped by 0 bases and J by 0 bases, with 10 bases between them. The CDR3 is 15 amino acids. Germline lookup yields CDR1 SGHRS and CDR2 YFSETQ. CDR3 amino acids: CASSLVTGSSYEQYF. In nucleotides, the CDR3 is TGCGCCAGCAGCTTGGTAACAGGAAGCTCCTACGAGCAGTACTTC.